This entry lists 28 T cell receptor beta chains sequenced from one sample in a study of CD8 T cells in ankylosing spondylitis (dated by TCRdb to 2016 to 2017). Library generation was performed with 5' RACE. The instrument was an Illumina HiSeq 2500. TCRdb ran its own pipeline on the public reads, namely fastp trimming at Q25 and MiXCR clone calling, and kept in-frame beta chains. CDR3 protein sequences are deduplicated, and each keeps its most common genes and DNA. This sample is represented by 80,000 to 90,000 distinct CDR3 sequences; around 25% of them were singletons. About 60% of the sample belongs to the ten largest clones. The sequenced sample consisted of blood, either unsorted or a sorted T cell fraction (not recorded which). The receptor source for this set is a male donor with ankylosing spondylitis or in good health (not recorded which).

The table lists this clonotype with a few counts. This chain connects TRBV6-5 to TRBJ1-1; D unresolved. Trimming removed 1 base at V and 1 base at J, with 4 bases between. The CDR3 length is 13 residues. Germline CDR1 MNHEY, CDR2 SVGAGI. The CDR3 nucleotides are TGTGCCAGCAGTTACTGGGGGAACACTGAAGCTTTCTTT. Encoded protein: CASSYWGNTEAFF.

This clonotype came up a few times. The rearrangement links TRBV14 to TRBJ2-7; 9 nucleotides line up with TRBD1. The CDR3 spans 15 residues. From germline, CDR1 is SGHDN and CDR2 FVKESK. V was pared by 4 bases and J by 0 bases, with 4 bases of the junction left unmatched. For the CDR3, the DNA is TGTGCCAGCAGCCCCGACAGGGGGAGCTCCTACGAGCAGTACTTC. This sequence encodes CASSPDRGSSYEQYF.

This clonotype has ten or more counts. The chain couples TRBV11-2 to TRBJ2-7; D is undetermined. V shed 7 bases and J shed 4 bases, with 11 bases lying between them. The CDR3 is 12 residues long. CDR1 SGHAT and CDR2 FQNNGV come from the germline V gene. The DNA for the CDR3 is TGTGCCAGCACTGGGGATAGGTACGAGCAGTACTTC. This translates into CASTGDRYEQYF.

This clonotype was counted a few times. The chain recombines TRBV28 with TRBJ2-5; 9 nucleotides line up with TRBD2. The CDR3 has 15 residues. In germline, CDR1 is MDHEN, CDR2 SYDVKM. V lost 5 bases to trimming and J lost 3 bases; unmatched junction nucleotides: 7. In DNA form, the CDR3 reads TGTGCCAGCAGTGCTAGCGGGGAGGTGGAAGAGACCCAGTACTTC. Protein product: CASSASGEVEETQYF.

This clonotype has a handful of counts. The rearrangement links TRBV28 to TRBJ1-2; D possibly corresponds to TRBD1 (5 bases). V was cut by 0 bases and J by 4 bases, with 6 bases left in between. CDR3 length: 13 amino acids. Germline loops: CDR1 MDHEN, CDR2 SYDVKM. The CDR3 DNA reads as TGTGCCAGCAGTTTATGGACAGCCTATGGCTACACCTTC. It is translated as CASSLWTAYGYTF.

This clonotype showed up just a few times. This sequence joins TRBV4-1 and TRBJ2-1, with D unresolved. The length of the CDR3 is 14 residues. V lost 5 bases and J 9 bases, leaving 17 bases between the germline ends. The germline gives CDR1 MGHRA, CDR2 YSYEKL. The CDR3 spells CASSVNFDIGEQFF. The CDR3, as DNA: TGCGCCAGCAGCGTTAACTTCGACATCGGTGAGCAGTTCTTC.

The J gene is TRBJ2-2, the V gene TRBV18, with D possibly being TRBD1 (8 bases). Germline CDR1 KGHSH, CDR2 LQKENI. The germline V and J ends were trimmed by 6 bases and 1 base, with 21 bases remaining between them. This CDR3 region has 18 residues. CDR3 amino acids: CASSQSRQGTMNTGELFF. CDR3 bases: TGTGCCAGCTCCCAATCCAGACAGGGGACTATGAACACCGGGGAGCTGTTTTTT.

This clonotype was counted between two and nine times. This chain links TRBV24-1 with TRBJ1-2; 8 nucleotides align to TRBD1. CDR3 length equals 12 residues. The germline V gene encodes CDR1 KGHDR and CDR2 SFDVKD. The junction had 4 bases not matched to a gene; V was cut back by 7 bases and J by 7 bases. The CDR3 is CATRDREGGYTF. The CDR3 nucleotides read TGTGCCACCAGGGACAGGGAGGGTGGCTACACCTTC.

V gene TRBV29-1 combines with J gene TRBJ1-1; 7 bases are a match to TRBD1. Per the germline V gene, CDR1 is SQVTM and CDR2 is ANQGSEA. CDR3 length equals 13 residues. The V gene end was trimmed by 8 bases and the J gene end by 1 base; junction bases not matched to a gene: 7. The CDR3 coding sequence is TGCAGCACTCGACAGGGACAGAACACTGAAGCTTTCTTT. It codes for CSTRQGQNTEAFF.

The chain has TRBV9 and TRBJ1-4; 9 bases align to TRBD1. Germline CDR1 SGDLS, CDR2 YYNGEE. The CDR3 is 16 residues long. J lost 4 bases, V lost 1 base, and 5 bases had no gene match. The chain's CDR3 is CASSVTTGGHNEKLFF. CDR3 coding DNA: TGTGCCAGCAGCGTAACAACAGGGGGCCATAATGAAAAACTGTTTTTT.

The V and J genes are TRBV20-1 and TRBJ2-7; perhaps TRBD2 as D (6 bases). V shed 6 bases and J shed 2 bases, with 14 bases lying between them. The CDR3 runs to 13 residues. The germline V gene has CDR1 DFQATT and CDR2 SNEGSKA (reference sequence). The CDR3 nucleotides are TGCAGTGCCGCCGTTGGGACTCCCTACGAGCAGTACTTC. This sequence encodes CSAAVGTPYEQYF.

This clonotype turned up a few times. The genes are TRBV10-3 and TRBJ1-5; perhaps TRBD1 as D (6 bases). V lost 8 bases and J lost 4, with 9 bases in between. CDR3 size: 12 residues. Germline CDR1 and CDR2: ENHRY and SYGVKD. CDR3: CAIGDTNQPQHF. The CDR3 nucleotides read TGTGCCATCGGGGACACTAATCAGCCCCAGCATTTT.

This clonotype was picked up a small number of times. CDR3 protein: CASSPGQGGGITNEKLFF. The CDR3 DNA reads TGTGCCAGCAGCCCCGGACAGGGGGGTGGGATTACTAATGAAAAACTGTTTTTT. V gene TRBV11-2 combines with J gene TRBJ1-4; 10 nucleotides match TRBD1. Looked up from germline, CDR1 is SGHAT and CDR2 is FQNNGV. The CDR3 totals 18 residues. J was trimmed by 2 bases and V by 5 bases; bases with no gene match: 11.

The rearrangement joins TRBV19 to TRBJ1-5; D is uncertain. V was cut by 9 bases and J by 6 bases, with 18 bases left in between. This CDR3 is built from 14 residues. Germline CDR1 LNHDA, CDR2 SQIVND (reference sequence). CDR3: CASSRGISRQPQHF. The CDR3 coding sequence is TGTGCCAGCTCCCGGGGTATATCACGTCAGCCCCAGCATTTT.

V usage is TRBV5-1 and J usage is TRBJ1-5, with a possible D match to TRBD1 (5 bases). The germline CDR1 and CDR2 sequences are SGHRS and YFSETQ. The CDR3 runs 15 residues. V was trimmed by 2 bases and J by 2 bases, leaving 11 bases between them. This CDR3 is CASSLGGAGNQPQHF. The CDR3, as DNA: TGCGCCAGCAGCTTAGGCGGGGCCGGCAATCAGCCCCAGCATTTT.

This clonotype came up a few times. The V and J genes are TRBV7-2 and TRBJ2-2; the D gene is possibly TRBD2 (6 bases). Germline CDR1 is SGHTA and CDR2 is FQGNSA. The CDR3 sequence is 14 residues long. Trimming removed 5 bases from V and 4 bases from J, with 11 bases in between. CDR3 coding DNA: TGTGCCAGCAGCGCGGGACCACCCACCGGGGAGCTGTTTTTT. It encodes CASSAGPPTGELFF.

This clonotype was observed a handful of times. The chain employs TRBV7-3 and TRBJ1-1; 7 bases fit TRBD1. Germline assignment: CDR1 SGHTA and CDR2 FQGTGA. J lost 1 base, V lost 4 bases, and 6 bases had no gene match. This CDR3 comprises 15 residues. The DNA of the CDR3 is TGTGCCAGCAGCTCCACAGGGGCCCCGAACACTGAAGCTTTCTTT. Encoded protein: CASSSTGAPNTEAFF.

This clonotype was seen a handful of times. The V call is TRBV7-9, the J call TRBJ2-3, with a tentative D call TRBD1 (6 bases). This CDR3 has 14 residues. Germline CDR1 and CDR2: SEHNR and FQNEAQ (reference sequence). Deletions cut 6 bases from V and 6 bases from J, with 16 bases between. CDR3 sequence (DNA): TGTGCCAGCAGTCCTCCGGACAGAGAGGATACGCAGTATTTT. The encoded protein is CASSPPDREDTQYF.

CDR3 nucleotide sequence: TGTGCCAGCTCACCAACGGCACAGGCGGGGGAGCAGTACTTC. This sequence encodes CASSPTAQAGEQYF. This rearrangement joins TRBV18 to TRBJ2-7; maybe TRBD2 (6 bases). V lost 2 bases, J lost 7 bases, and 15 bases lay in between. Germline V gives CDR1 KGHSH, CDR2 LQKENI. The CDR3 is 14 residues long. Full variable domain (outside the CDR3, taken from reference TRBV18 and TRBJ2-7): NAGVMQNPRHLVRRRGQEARLRCSPMKGHSHVYWYRQLPEEGLKFMVYLQKENIIDESGMPKERFSAEFPKEGPSILRIQQVVRGDSAAYFCASSPTAQAGEQYFGPGTRLTVT.

The chain links TRBV5-6 to TRBJ2-4, with a tentative D call TRBD2 (6 bases). Per the germline V gene, CDR1 is SGHDT and CDR2 is YYEEEE. V was shortened by 3 bases and J by 9 bases, with 10 bases between the two germline ends. The CDR3 loop spans 12 amino acids. The chain's CDR3 is CASSWAGGIQYF. In DNA form, the CDR3 reads TGTGCCAGCAGCTGGGCCGGGGGCATTCAGTACTTC.

This chain links TRBV7-6 with TRBJ2-7; D may be TRBD2 (7 bases). The germline gives CDR1 SGHVS, CDR2 FNYEAQ. This CDR3 contains 15 residues. V lost 5 bases to trimming and J lost 10 bases, with 24 bases between them. The CDR3 nucleotides are TGTGCCAGCAGCAGCACCAATCAGGGGCGCGGGGGTCAGTACTTC. This translates into CASSSTNQGRGGQYF.

This chain links TRBV20-1 with TRBJ2-1; 11 positions match TRBD1. V lost 0 bases and J lost 8; bases outside the gene matches: 9. The CDR3 is 16 residues long. CDR1 is DFQATT, CDR2 SNEGSKA, per germline (reference sequence). The CDR3: CSARDLRRTGGDEQFF. The CDR3 coding sequence is TGCAGTGCTAGAGACCTACGCCGGACAGGGGGCGATGAGCAGTTCTTC.

This clonotype appeared many times. J is TRBJ2-1 and V is TRBV7-6, with D uncertain. Deletions cut 5 bases from V and 2 bases from J, with 10 bases between. This CDR3 has 14 amino acids. Germline loops: CDR1 SGHVS, CDR2 FNYEAQ. CDR3 protein: CASSPEYTYNEQFF. The DNA of the CDR3 is TGTGCCAGCAGCCCCGAGTACACCTACAATGAGCAGTTCTTC.

In this sample, this clonotype turned up a few times. The rearrangement links TRBV29-1 to TRBJ1-1; D gene uncertain. The germline gives CDR1 SQVTM, CDR2 ANQGSEA. The CDR3 is made up of 15 amino acids. The germline V and J ends were trimmed by 6 bases and 0 bases, with 17 bases remaining between them. The CDR3 loop is CSVDSPLHLNTEAFF. Written as DNA, the CDR3 is TGCAGCGTCGACTCTCCCCTACACTTGAACACTGAAGCTTTCTTT.

This clonotype was picked up a small number of times. The chain combines TRBV20-1 with TRBJ2-7; TRBD1 matches at 7 bases. The germline gives CDR1 DFQATT, CDR2 SNEGSKA (reference sequence). The CDR3 is 13 residues long. V shed 3 bases and J 2 bases; nucleotides not matched to a gene: 4. CDR3 DNA sequence: TGCAGTGCTAGTTCAGGGGGTACCTACGAGCAGTACTTC. Protein sequence: CSASSGGTYEQYF.

This chain links TRBV6-5 with TRBJ1-5; D is unclear. The V end was cut by 2 bases, the J end by 6 bases, with 8 bases between. CDR1 is MNHEY, CDR2 SVGAGI, per germline. This CDR3 is 13 amino acids long. DNA of the CDR3: TGTGCCAGCAGTTACGGGTTAGGTCAGCCCCAGCATTTT. It translates to CASSYGLGQPQHF.

This clonotype was counted only a few times. The V call is TRBV5-1, the J call TRBJ1-6, with 7 bases aligning to TRBD1. Unmatched junction bases numbered 11, after V lost 3 bases and J lost 8 bases. Per germline, CDR1 SGHRS and CDR2 YFSETQ. This CDR3 comprises 16 residues. CDR3 sequence: CASSSPSRDRYSPLHF. The CDR3 DNA follows: TGCGCCAGCAGCTCCCCCAGCCGGGACAGATATTCACCCCTCCACTTT. The whole variable domain, filled in from reference TRBV5-1 and TRBJ1-6, reads KAGVTQTPRYLIKTRGQQVTLSCSPISGHRSVSWYQQTPGQGLQFLFEYFSETQRNKGNFPGRFSGRQFSNSRSEMNVSTLELGDSALYLCASSSPSRDRYSPLHFGNGTRLTVT.

This chain joins TRBV7-9 and TRBJ1-6; D unresolved. V lost 5 bases to trimming and J lost 7 bases, with 15 bases between them. The CDR3 runs to 15 residues. CDR1 SEHNR and CDR2 FQNEAQ come from the germline V gene (reference sequence). As DNA, the CDR3 is TGTGCCAGCAGCCCGTGGGGTCTTCAGAATTCACCCCTCCACTTT. Protein: CASSPWGLQNSPLHF.